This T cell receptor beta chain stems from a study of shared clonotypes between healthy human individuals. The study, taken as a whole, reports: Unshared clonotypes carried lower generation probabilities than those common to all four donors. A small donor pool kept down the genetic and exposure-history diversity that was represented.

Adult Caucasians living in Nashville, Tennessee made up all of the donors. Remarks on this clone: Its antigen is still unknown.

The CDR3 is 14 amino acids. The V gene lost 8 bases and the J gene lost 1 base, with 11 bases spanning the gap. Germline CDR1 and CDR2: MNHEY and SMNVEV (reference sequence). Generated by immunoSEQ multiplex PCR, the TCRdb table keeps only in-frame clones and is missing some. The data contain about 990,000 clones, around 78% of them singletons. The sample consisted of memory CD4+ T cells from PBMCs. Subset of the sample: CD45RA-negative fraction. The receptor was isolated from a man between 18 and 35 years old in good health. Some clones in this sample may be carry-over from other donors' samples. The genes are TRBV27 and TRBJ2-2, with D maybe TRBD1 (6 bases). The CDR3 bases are TGTGCCAGCGCCACAGGGTTGAACACCGGGGAGCTGTTTTTT. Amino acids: CASATGLNTGELFF.